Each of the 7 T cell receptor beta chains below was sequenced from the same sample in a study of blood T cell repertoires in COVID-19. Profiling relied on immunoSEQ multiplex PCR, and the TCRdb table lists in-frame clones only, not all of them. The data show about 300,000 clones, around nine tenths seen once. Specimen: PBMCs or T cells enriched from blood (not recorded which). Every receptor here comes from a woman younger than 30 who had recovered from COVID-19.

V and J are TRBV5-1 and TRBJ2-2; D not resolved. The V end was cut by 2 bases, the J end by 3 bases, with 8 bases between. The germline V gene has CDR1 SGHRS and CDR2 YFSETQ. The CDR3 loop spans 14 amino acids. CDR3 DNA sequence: TGCGCCAGCAGCTTCCCACCAGACACCGGGGAGCTGTTTTTT. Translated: CASSFPPDTGELFF. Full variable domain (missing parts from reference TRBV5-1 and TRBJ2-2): KAGVTQTPRYLIKTRGQQVTLSCSPISGHRSVSWYQQTPGQGLQFLFEYFSETQRNKGNFPGRFSGRQFSNSRSEMNVSTLELGDSALYLCASSFPPDTGELFFGEGSRLTVL.

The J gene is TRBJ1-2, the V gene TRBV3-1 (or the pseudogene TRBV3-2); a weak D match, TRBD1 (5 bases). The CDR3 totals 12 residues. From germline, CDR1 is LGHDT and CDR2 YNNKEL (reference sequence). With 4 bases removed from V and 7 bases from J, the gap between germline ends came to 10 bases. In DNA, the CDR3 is TGTGCCAGCAGCCCGTCTGGGGCTGGCTACACCTTC. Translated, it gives CASSPSGAGYTF.

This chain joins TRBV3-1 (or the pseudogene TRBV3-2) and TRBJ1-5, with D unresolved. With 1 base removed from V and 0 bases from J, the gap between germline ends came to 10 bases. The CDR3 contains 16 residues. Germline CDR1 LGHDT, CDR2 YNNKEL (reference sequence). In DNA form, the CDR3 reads TGTGCCAGCAGCCAAGGGGCCAGCTATAGCAATCAGCCCCAGCATTTT. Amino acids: CASSQGASYSNQPQHF.

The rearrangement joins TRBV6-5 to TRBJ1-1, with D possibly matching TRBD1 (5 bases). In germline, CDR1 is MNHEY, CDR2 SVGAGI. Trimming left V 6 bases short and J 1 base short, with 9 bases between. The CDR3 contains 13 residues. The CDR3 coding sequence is TGTGCCAGCAGCCCGGGGGGGAACACTGAAGCTTTCTTT. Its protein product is CASSPGGNTEAFF.

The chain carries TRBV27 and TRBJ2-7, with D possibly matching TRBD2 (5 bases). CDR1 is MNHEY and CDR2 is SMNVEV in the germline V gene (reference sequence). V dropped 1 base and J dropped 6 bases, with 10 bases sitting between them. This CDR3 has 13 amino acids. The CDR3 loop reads CASSLFRGFEQYF. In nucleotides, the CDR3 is TGTGCCAGCAGTTTATTTCGGGGTTTCGAGCAGTACTTC.

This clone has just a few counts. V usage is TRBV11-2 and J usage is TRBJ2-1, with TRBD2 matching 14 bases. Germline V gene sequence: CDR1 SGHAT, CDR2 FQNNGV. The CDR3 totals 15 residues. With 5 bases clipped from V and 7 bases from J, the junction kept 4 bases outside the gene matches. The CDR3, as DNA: TGTGCCAGCAGCACGCGACTAGCGGGAGGGAATGAGCAGTTCTTC. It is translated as CASSTRLAGGNEQFF.

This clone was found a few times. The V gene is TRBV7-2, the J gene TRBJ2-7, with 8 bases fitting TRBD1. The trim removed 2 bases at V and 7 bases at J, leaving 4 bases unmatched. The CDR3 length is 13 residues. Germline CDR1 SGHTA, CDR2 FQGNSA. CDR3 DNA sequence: TGTGCCAGCAGCTTAAGACAGGGGTGGGAGCAGTACTTC. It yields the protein CASSLRQGWEQYF.